One sample yielded the 24 T cell receptor beta chains listed below, sequenced in a study of cytomegalovirus exposure and HLA in healthy donors. In the PCR, 60 Vbeta and 13 Jbeta primers were used. Sequenced by immunoSEQ multiplex PCR; TCRdb stores in-frame clones only, minus some. Seen here are 65,000 to 90,000 clones, about nine tenths observed once, and the top ten hold 2%. The sample consisted of PBMCs. The receptors come from a woman aged 25 to 45 in good health and CMV-seronegative.

The chain employs TRBV19 and TRBJ2-5; 11 bases align to TRBD2. The CDR3 loop spans 16 amino acids. The germline V gene has CDR1 LNHDA and CDR2 SQIVND (reference sequence). J lost 3 bases, V lost 0 bases, and 3 bases had no gene match. The CDR3 DNA reads TGTGCCAGTAGTATAGAACCGGGACTAGCGGAAGAGACCCAGTACTTC. It is translated as CASSIEPGLAEETQYF.

This chain connects TRBV4-2 to TRBJ2-3; TRBD2 matches 14 bases. Germline values: CDR1 LGHNA, CDR2 YNFKEQ. J gave up 0 bases and V 2 bases, and 7 bases lay outside the gene matches. The CDR3 totals 19 residues. The CDR3 spells CASSQLGGLAGESTDTQYF. In DNA, the CDR3 is TGTGCCAGCAGCCAATTGGGGGGACTAGCGGGAGAAAGCACAGATACGCAGTATTTT.

This chain connects TRBV9 to TRBJ1-2; 9 nucleotides match TRBD1. The V and J ends lost 0 bases and 8 bases, in that order; junction bases with no gene match: 5. Germline CDR1 SGDLS, CDR2 YYNGEE. This CDR3 is built from 14 residues. This CDR3 is CASSVDGTGFGYTF. CDR3 in DNA: TGTGCCAGCAGCGTAGATGGGACAGGGTTCGGCTACACCTTC.

J is TRBJ1-1 and V is TRBV11-2, with 7 bases identical to TRBD1. Germline loops: CDR1 SGHAT, CDR2 FQNNGV. CDR3 size: 14 residues. Trimming at V came to 8 bases and at J to 0 bases, leaving 6 bases not matched to a gene. The CDR3 DNA reads TGTGCCAGCGGACCGGGACAGATGAACACTGAAGCTTTCTTT. Its protein is CASGPGQMNTEAFF.

This clone was found a few times. The chain carries TRBV6-5 and TRBJ1-3; 8 nucleotides align to TRBD1. The CDR3 is 14 amino acids. The trim removed 5 bases at V and 7 bases at J, leaving 7 bases unmatched. CDR1 is MNHEY and CDR2 is SVGAGI in the germline V gene. CDR3 loop: CASSADRGRNTIYF. Written as DNA, the CDR3 is TGTGCCAGCAGTGCCGACAGGGGCCGGAACACCATATATTTT.

The chain is built from TRBV7-8 and TRBJ2-5; 8 bases are a match to TRBD2. V lost 3 bases to trimming and J lost 2 bases; unmatched junction nucleotides: 2. The CDR3 length is 14 residues. CDR1 is SGHVS, CDR2 FQNEAQ, per germline. The chain's CDR3 is CASSFSGAQETQYF. DNA for the CDR3: TGTGCCAGCAGCTTTAGCGGGGCTCAAGAGACCCAGTACTTC.

The chain employs TRBV7-2 and TRBJ2-7; D ambiguous. This CDR3 is built from 11 residues. Trimming pared 8 bases from V and 5 bases from J, leaving 10 bases between. Germline CDR1 reads SGHTA; CDR2 reads FQGNSA. The CDR3 DNA reads TGTGCCAGCGAAACGGGTAACGAGCAGTACTTC. Residues: CASETGNEQYF. Full variable domain (remainder filled in from reference TRBV7-2 and TRBJ2-7): GAGVSQSPSNKVTEKGKDVELRCDPISGHTALYWYRQSLGQGLEFLIYFQGNSAPDKSGLPSDRFSAERTGGSVSTLTIQRTQQEDSAVYLCASETGNEQYFGPGTRLTVT.

The chain links TRBV4-3 to TRBJ2-1; 12 nucleotides agree with TRBD2. This CDR3 has 16 amino acids. Germline V CDR1 and CDR2: LGHNA, YSLEER. V lost 3 bases and J lost 11; bases outside the gene matches: 11. CDR3 nucleotide sequence: TGCGCCAGCAGCCATACGAGGACTAGCGGGATAAATAAGCAGTTCTTC. It translates to CASSHTRTSGINKQFF.

This clone was counted between two and nine times. This chain connects TRBV7-9 to TRBJ2-7; 14 nucleotides line up with TRBD2. The CDR3 has 16 residues. Germline CDR1 reads SEHNR; CDR2 reads FQNEAQ (reference sequence). The trim removed 5 bases at V and 3 bases at J, leaving 6 bases unmatched. The CDR3 coding sequence is TGTGCCAGCAGCCCGGGACTAGCGGGAGTAATCTACGAGCAGTACTTC. It is translated as CASSPGLAGVIYEQYF.

Here the CDR3 DNA reads TGTGCCAGCAGCCCCCGGACAGGGGGAAATTCACCCCTCCACTTT. Protein product: CASSPRTGGNSPLHF. This chain joins TRBV11-3 and TRBJ1-6, with 10 positions matching TRBD1. The V and J ends lost 5 bases and 7 bases, in that order; junction bases with no gene match: 5. CDR1 is SGHNT, CDR2 YENEEA, per germline. This CDR3 has 15 residues.

The chain links TRBV7-8 to TRBJ2-5, with 8 bases that match TRBD1. Germline V gene sequence: CDR1 SGHVS, CDR2 FQNEAQ. This CDR3 is 14 amino acids long. The ends lost 2 bases at V and 5 bases at J; junction bases unmatched: 4. This CDR3 reads CASSLQGAGETQYF. In DNA, the CDR3 is TGTGCCAGCAGCTTACAGGGGGCGGGTGAGACCCAGTACTTC.

This chain uses TRBV6-1 with TRBJ2-7, with 7 bases lining up with TRBD1. Germline V lookup: CDR1 MNHNS, CDR2 SASEGT. This CDR3 spans 14 amino acids. The ends lost 5 bases at V and 3 bases at J; junction bases unmatched: 7. The CDR3 protein is CASSRQGSLYEQYF. The CDR3 DNA sequence: TGTGCCAGCAGTCGACAGGGTTCCCTCTACGAGCAGTACTTC.

This sequence joins TRBV5-1 and TRBJ2-7, with 9 bases that match TRBD1. CDR1 is SGHRS and CDR2 is YFSETQ in the germline V gene. This CDR3 comprises 15 residues. V trimming: 1 base; J trimming: 4 bases; junction bases outside the gene matches: 6. The CDR3 loop reads CASSLTTGTGYEQYF. The CDR3 bases are TGCGCCAGCAGCTTGACGACCGGGACAGGGTACGAGCAGTACTTC. Variable domain in full (rest from reference TRBV5-1 and TRBJ2-7): KAGVTQTPRYLIKTRGQQVTLSCSPISGHRSVSWYQQTPGQGLQFLFEYFSETQRNKGNFPGRFSGRQFSNSRSEMNVSTLELGDSALYLCASSLTTGTGYEQYFGPGTRLTVT.

The rearrangement uses TRBV7-9 and TRBJ1-2; TRBD1 aligns across 9 bases. This CDR3 contains 15 residues. Losses at the gene ends were 1 base for V and 5 bases for J; bases not matched to a gene: 5. Per the germline V gene, CDR1 is SEHNR and CDR2 is FQNEAQ (reference sequence). CDR3 bases: TGTGCCAGCAGCTTAGTGGACAGGGGCCGATATGGCTACACCTTC. It yields the protein CASSLVDRGRYGYTF.

The CDR3 nucleotides are TGCGCCAGCAGCCAGGGGACAGGGACGAGAAATGAGCAGTTCTTC. Protein sequence: CASSQGTGTRNEQFF. The chain combines TRBV5-1 with TRBJ2-1; 9 bases fit TRBD1. After removal of 4 bases from V and 7 bases from J, the junction contained 9 bases not matched to a gene. The CDR3 totals 15 residues. The germline CDR1 and CDR2 sequences are SGHRS and YFSETQ.

The chain joins TRBV6-6 to TRBJ2-1; D may be TRBD2 (6 bases). CDR3 size: 13 residues. Deletions cut 6 bases from V and 5 bases from J, with 11 bases between. Germline lookup yields CDR1 MNHNY and CDR2 SVGAGI (reference sequence). Written as DNA, the CDR3 is TGTGCCAGCAGGGGGGGTCCCAACAATGAGCAGTTCTTC. Encoded protein: CASRGGPNNEQFF.

This clone was observed once. The CDR3 nucleotides are TGTGCCAGCAGTTACTCGTGGCAGGGGGTAGTCTACGAGCAGTACTTC. Translated, it gives CASSYSWQGVVYEQYF. The chain recombines TRBV6-5 with TRBJ2-7; TRBD1 matches 7 bases. Germline CDR1 and CDR2: MNHEY and SVGAGI. This CDR3 contains 16 residues. Trimming removed 0 bases from V and 3 bases from J; junction bases left unmatched: 8.

The CDR3 DNA is TGTGCCAGCAGTCATCAGGGTGGGTCACCCCTCCACTTT. Translating it yields CASSHQGGSPLHF. The chain combines TRBV6-1 with TRBJ1-6, with D possibly TRBD1 on 5 matching bases. Trimming stripped 5 bases from V and 10 bases from J, with 12 bases between. Germline V gene lookup returns CDR1 MNHNS and CDR2 SASEGT. There are 13 residues in the CDR3.

The rearrangement joins TRBV9 to TRBJ2-7; 7 bases match TRBD2. CDR1 SGDLS and CDR2 YYNGEE come from the germline V gene. J gave up 0 bases and V 6 bases, and 9 bases lay outside the gene matches. The CDR3 extends over 15 amino acids. This CDR3 is CASNNPAGHSYEQYF. DNA for the CDR3: TGTGCCAGCAACAATCCAGCGGGGCACTCCTACGAGCAGTACTTC.

The V and J genes are TRBV9 and TRBJ1-5; 7 bases map to TRBD1. CDR3 length: 15 residues. Germline CDR1 and CDR2: SGDLS and YYNGEE. The junction had 8 bases not matched to a gene; V was cut back by 4 bases and J by 4 bases. CDR3 residues: CASSLSGTVNQPQHF. The CDR3, as DNA: TGTGCCAGCAGCCTATCCGGGACAGTAAATCAGCCCCAGCATTTT.

V gene TRBV4-3 combines with J gene TRBJ1-1; 8 bases match TRBD1. The CDR3 contains 15 residues. After removal of 0 bases from V and 1 base from J, the junction contained 1 base not matched to a gene. CDR1 is LGHNA, CDR2 YSLEER, per germline. CDR3 region: CASSQDDRGNTEAFF. The CDR3 coding sequence is TGCGCCAGCAGCCAAGATGACAGGGGGAACACTGAAGCTTTCTTT.

The chain recombines TRBV7-9 with TRBJ1-2; TRBD1 might be the D (5 bases). The germline V and J ends were trimmed by 1 base and 5 bases, with 11 bases remaining between them. Germline assignment: CDR1 SEHNR and CDR2 FQNEAQ (reference sequence). CDR3 length: 14 residues. CDR3 nucleotide sequence: TGTGCCAGCAGCTTAGAATCGACAGATTATGGCTACACCTTC. Translation gives CASSLESTDYGYTF.

The chain employs TRBV19 and TRBJ2-2; 10 bases match TRBD2. The germline V gene encodes CDR1 LNHDA and CDR2 SQIVND (reference sequence). J lost 5 bases, V lost 6 bases, and 9 bases had no gene match. This CDR3 spans 16 amino acids. The CDR3 coding sequence is TGTGCCAGTAGGTCTCTAGCGGGAGTAGGTACCGGGGAGCTGTTTTTT. Translated: CASRSLAGVGTGELFF.

The chain links TRBV28 to TRBJ2-7; 10 bases are a match to TRBD2. After removal of 4 bases from V and 4 bases from J, the junction contained 4 bases not matched to a gene. Germline CDR1 is MDHEN and CDR2 is SYDVKM. The CDR3 contains 14 residues. The CDR3 spells CASSSTSGLYEQYF. The CDR3 DNA follows: TGTGCCAGCAGTTCGACTAGCGGGCTTTACGAGCAGTACTTC.